This is a list of T cell receptor beta chains from one sample in a study of shared clonotypes between healthy human individuals. TCRdb's copy holds only in-frame clones and misses some; the assay was immunoSEQ multiplex PCR. Of 2 million to 3 million clones listed, approximately 94% were seen once; the top ten hold roughly 0.39%. Sequencing was performed on naive CD4+ T cells from PBMCs. Source of these receptors: a young man in good health. Some clones in this sample may be carry-over from other donors' samples. The CDR3 runs from the conserved cysteine through the conserved F or W. Fields, in order: V gene, CDR3 protein.

TRBV5-5 CASSARTGLPMVGYTF
TRBV4-1 CASSQGVAGYTF
TRBV9 CASLGHLYGYTF
TRBV19 CATRWGGSGYTF
TRBV27 CASSLRLAVKTDTQYF
TRBV11-3 CASSSGLATDTQYF
TRBV9 CASSRGGYSYNEQFF
TRBV7-8 CASSPPSGRAGEQFF
TRBV10-3 CAIRAGGGTDTQYF
TRBV7-2 CASSLAGTSSYNSPLHF
TRBV29-1 CSAHRGLYTEAFF
TRBV5-4 CASLPAGGYYNEQFF
TRBV10-3 CAISDHLTAEKLFF
TRBV7-6 CASSQGGPSGTGELFF
TRBV7-3 CASSLDYGNSGNTIYF
TRBV18 CASSPDRVNTEAFF
TRBV6-4 CASRLGAGTDTQYF
TRBV5-8 CASSLAGGATEAFF
TRBV27 CASSLARGEQYF
TRBV6-6 CASSSHRVSNQPQHF
TRBV29-1 CSVELADAPTGELFF
TRBV11-2 CASREDFTDTQYF
TRBV20-1 CSAIVEYGYTF
TRBV11-2 CASSSPWGADGYTF
TRBV11-2 CASSLVVVLRDGYTF
TRBV18 CASSPVGGADTQYF
TRBV7-2 CASSLGSGGFNEQFF
TRBV14 CASSQRRGTLSTDTQYF
TRBV29-1 CSAGPLEIRYGYTF
TRBV7-9 CASSPRTGADEQFF
TRBV5-1 CASSATGTVGQPQHF
TRBV18 CASSPYGGGLYEQYF
TRBV29-1 CSVEPSVGYEQYF
TRBV7-6 CASSFPPLAGGGSSTDTQYF
TRBV15 CATAGHAANYGYTF
TRBV5-4 CASSGRTSGKGDEQFF
TRBV28 CASSNPRTEAFF
TRBV7-6 CASSLVRSGNTEAFF
TRBV28 CASSFAGQGSNQPQHF
TRBV28 CASTLRGTEAFF
TRBV9 CASSPRPTTGELFF
TRBV11-2 CASSPVLLADYNEQFF
TRBV2 CASSGGGLNTEAFF
TRBV2 CASKTGMANEKLFF
TRBV5-1 CASSFNLAGGPHNEQFF
TRBV6-5 CASSYSQPNSNQPQHF
TRBV5-1 CASSLQGASAEQYF
TRBV6-5 CASSFTTGYEQYF
TRBV6-1 CASSDRGRNTGELFF
TRBV9 CASSARDKGPYEQYF
TRBV5-4 CASSLSLGETQYF
TRBV28 CASSPGGTSGKFEQFF
TRBV7-2 CASSFGTPGETQYF